This section outlines one TCR beta chain sequence together with its context. Antigen: not known. This CDR3 is 13 amino acids long. CDR1 SQVTM and CDR2 ANQGSEA come from the germline V gene. V lost 3 bases, J lost 7 bases, and 6 bases stayed unmatched. The data were taken from a study of siplizumab effects on memory and regulatory T cells. Broader study findings: Significantly reduced by siplizumab was the cumulative frequency of alloreactive sequences, namely those traceable to unstimulated CD4+ memory cells. Naive T cell populations appeared to exhibit greater diversity than memory cells and appeared to be major alloresponse contributors. Controls had around 28% Treg-derived mappable alloreactive CD4+ clones on average, versus around 64% with siplizumab. Roughly 75-96% of proliferating CD4+ or CD8+ clones defied assignment to a naive or memory phenotype.

Measured with immunoSEQ multiplex PCR; TCRdb has only the in-frame clones, and not every one. This table has around 100,000 clones, 80% to 95% appearing once. The receptor comes from a human donor in good health. The V and J genes are TRBV29-1 and TRBJ2-1, with 7 bases that match TRBD2. Source material: non-Treg CD4+ T cells sorted from blood. DNA of the CDR3: TGCAGCGTTGAGGCTAGCGGTAGGAATGAGCAGTTCTTC. Amino acids: CSVEASGRNEQFF.